This entry lists 32 T cell receptor beta chains sequenced from one sample in a study of blood T cell repertoires in COVID-19. Repertoires were generated with immunoSEQ multiplex PCR, while TCRdb's copy carries only in-frame clones and drops some. Of about 57,000 clones detected, 82% appear once; the ten largest clones hold around 21%. Sequencing used peripheral blood. The receptors were gathered from a woman in her fifties or sixties with acute or convalescent COVID-19.

This chain uses TRBV19 with TRBJ2-3, with D maybe TRBD2 (6 bases). Germline CDR1 is LNHDA and CDR2 is SQIVND (reference sequence). The V end lost 5 bases, the J end lost 1 base, and 13 bases lay between the germline ends. The CDR3 has 15 residues. The CDR3 protein is CASSDAWGGTDTQYF. DNA for the CDR3: TGTGCCAGTAGTGACGCCTGGGGGGGCACAGATACGCAGTATTTT.

The chain links TRBV7-9 to TRBJ2-1, with TRBD1 identical over 7 bases. CDR1 is SEHNR and CDR2 is FQNEAQ in the germline V gene (reference sequence). The V gene end was trimmed by 3 bases and the J gene end by 13 bases; junction bases not matched to a gene: 15. The CDR3 loop spans 15 amino acids. CDR3 nucleotide sequence: TGTGCCAGCAGCTTTCTAACCGGACAGGCCCAAGAACAGTTCTTC. This gives the protein CASSFLTGQAQEQFF.

This CDR3 reads CASRNGEQGAEKLFF. CDR3 DNA sequence: TGTGCCAGCAGAAACGGGGAACAGGGGGCAGAAAAACTGTTTTTT. V and J are TRBV6-5 and TRBJ1-4, with TRBD1 matching 9 bases. This CDR3 region has 15 residues. The V and J ends lost 6 bases and 8 bases, in that order; junction bases with no gene match: 10. In germline, CDR1 is MNHEY, CDR2 SVGAGI.

The chain carries TRBV6-4 and TRBJ2-3; 12 bases align to TRBD2. Trimming cost V 5 bases and J 5 bases; bases outside gene matches: 5. The CDR3 totals 15 residues. Germline CDR1 MRHNA, CDR2 SNTAGT. CDR3 DNA: TGTGCCAGCAGTCGACTAGCGGGGGATCAAGATACGCAGTATTTT. Amino acids: CASSRLAGDQDTQYF.

The rearrangement joins TRBV5-6 to TRBJ1-4; 7 bases are shared with TRBD1. This CDR3 comprises 14 residues. J lost 8 bases, V lost 4 bases, and 8 bases had no gene match. CDR1 and CDR2 (germline): SGHDT, YYEEEE. The CDR3 DNA reads TGTGCCAGCAGCCGAACAGGGGTGTTGGAAAAACTGTTTTTT. Translating it yields CASSRTGVLEKLFF. Looking up the rest from reference TRBV5-6 and TRBJ1-4 gives the full variable domain: DAGVTQSPTHLIKTRGQQVTLRCSPKSGHDTVSWYQQALGQGPQFIFQYYEEEERQRGNFPDRFSGHQFPNYSSELNVNALLLGDSALYLCASSRTGVLEKLFFGSGTQLSVL.

The genes are TRBV12-3 or TRBV12-4 and TRBJ1-3, with 7 nucleotides matching TRBD1. The V gene end was trimmed by 5 bases and the J gene end by 6 bases; junction bases not matched to a gene: 4. CDR3 length: 13 amino acids. The CDR3 DNA follows: TGTGCCAGCAGTCGGACAGGAGCAAACACCATATATTTT. Amino acids: CASSRTGANTIYF.

V is TRBV9 and J is TRBJ1-2; 11 bases agree with TRBD1. V shed 4 bases and J 3 bases; nucleotides not matched to a gene: 5. The length of the CDR3 is 15 residues. CDR1 and CDR2 (germline): SGDLS, YYNGEE. The CDR3 nucleotides read TGTGCCAGCAGCCCACCGGGACAGGGGGACTATGGCTACACCTTC. It codes for CASSPPGQGDYGYTF.

The chain joins TRBV5-5 to TRBJ1-6; TRBD1 matches at 7 bases. Losses at the gene ends were 4 bases for V and 6 bases for J; bases not matched to a gene: 10. There are 16 residues in the CDR3. From germline, CDR1 is SGHKS and CDR2 YYEKEE (reference sequence). This CDR3 reads CASSQRQGLVNSPLHF. The CDR3, as DNA: TGTGCCAGCAGCCAGCGACAGGGTCTGGTTAATTCACCCCTCCACTTT. The full variable domain, completed using reference TRBV5-5 and TRBJ1-6, is DAGVTQSPTHLIKTRGQQVTLRCSPISGHKSVSWYQQVLGQGPQFIFQYYEKEERGRGNFPDRFSARQFPNYSSELNVNALLLGDSALYLCASSQRQGLVNSPLHFGNGTRLTVT.

In nucleotides, the CDR3 is TGTGCCAGCAGTAATGGGGGGGCAAATACGCAGTATTTT. Residues: CASSNGGANTQYF. The chain joins TRBV6-5 to TRBJ2-3; D may be TRBD2 (7 bases). Trimming shortened V by 5 bases and J by 7 bases, and 13 bases separated the two germline ends. Germline V gene lookup returns CDR1 MNHEY and CDR2 SVGAGI. This CDR3 is built from 13 residues.

CDR3 loop: CASSPGTGYNEQFF. Written as DNA, the CDR3 is TGTGCCAGCAGTCCCGGGACAGGGTACAATGAGCAGTTCTTC. The chain links TRBV2 to TRBJ2-1; 9 bases are shared with TRBD1. V was pared by 5 bases and J by 4 bases, with 3 bases of the junction left unmatched. The germline gives CDR1 SNHLY, CDR2 FYNNEI. The CDR3 is made up of 14 amino acids.

CDR3 in amino acids: CASIYAGSYGYTF. CDR3 bases: TGTGCCAGCATCTACGCGGGGAGCTATGGCTACACCTTC. This chain connects TRBV28 to TRBJ1-2; D gene uncertain. Germline V gives CDR1 MDHEN, CDR2 SYDVKM. V was trimmed by 7 bases and J by 4 bases, leaving 13 bases between them. The CDR3 has 13 amino acids.

The chain links TRBV10-1 to TRBJ1-1, with TRBD1 matching 8 bases. CDR1 is WNHNN and CDR2 is SYGVQD in the germline V gene (reference sequence). Unmatched junction bases numbered 5, after V lost 0 bases and J lost 5 bases. This CDR3 contains 15 residues. Here the CDR3 DNA reads TGCGCCAGCAGTGAGTCGTGGACAGGGCGAACTGAAGCTTTCTTT. The encoded protein is CASSESWTGRTEAFF.

Only a few counts were recorded for this clone. V usage is TRBV9 and J usage is TRBJ2-1; 11 bases agree with TRBD1. Germline V CDR1 and CDR2: SGDLS, YYNGEE. After removal of 4 bases from V and 6 bases from J, the junction contained 12 bases not matched to a gene. The CDR3 has 17 residues. The CDR3 bases are TGTGCCAGCAGCCCCCAAACGGGACAGGGGGGAGGCAATGAGCAGTTCTTC. Its translation: CASSPQTGQGGGNEQFF.

This clone was counted between two and nine times. The chain combines TRBV5-6 with TRBJ2-1; 12 positions agree with TRBD2. Per germline, CDR1 SGHDT and CDR2 YYEEEE. V shed 4 bases, J shed 3 bases, and the junction held 8 bases outside the gene matches. The CDR3 spans 17 residues. CDR3 residues: CASSAPLAGGYYNEQFF. The CDR3 nucleotides are TGTGCCAGCAGCGCCCCCCTAGCGGGGGGGTACTACAATGAGCAGTTCTTC.

This chain links TRBV18 with TRBJ1-6; 7 bases are a match to TRBD1. The germline V gene encodes CDR1 KGHSH and CDR2 LQKENI. The V segment lost 2 bases and the J segment 11 bases; nucleotides outside the gene matches: 6. The CDR3 is 14 residues long. The CDR3 loop reads CASSPTGDSPPLHF. The DNA of the CDR3 is TGTGCCAGCTCACCAACAGGGGATAGTCCACCCCTCCACTTT.

The chain is built from TRBV28 and TRBJ1-4, with D perhaps TRBD1 (5 bases). The CDR3 length is 16 residues. Germline CDR1 is MDHEN and CDR2 is SYDVKM. Trimming shortened V by 7 bases and J by 3 bases, and 18 bases separated the two germline ends. The DNA for the CDR3 is TGTGCCAGCACGTCATGGGGGGTAGCGGCTAATGAAAAACTGTTTTTT. Its protein is CASTSWGVAANEKLFF.

The chain joins TRBV19 to TRBJ2-1, with D perhaps matching TRBD2 (5 bases). The CDR3 contains 14 residues. The V end was cut by 6 bases, the J end by 3 bases, with 12 bases between. CDR1 is LNHDA and CDR2 is SQIVND in the germline V gene (reference sequence). CDR3 sequence reads: CASSKGESYNEQFF. Written as DNA, the CDR3 is TGTGCCAGTAGCAAGGGAGAAAGCTACAATGAGCAGTTCTTC. The complete variable domain, with remaining parts taken from reference TRBV19 and TRBJ2-1, reads DGGITQSPKYLFRKEGQNVTLSCEQNLNHDAMYWYRQDPGQGLRLIYYSQIVNDFQKGDIAEGYSVSREKKESFPLTVTSAQKNPTAFYLCASSKGESYNEQFFGPGTRLTVL.

The chain is built from TRBV30 and TRBJ1-2; D may be TRBD1 (5 bases). Trimming removed 1 base from V and 0 bases from J, with 12 bases in between. There are 15 residues in the CDR3. CDR1 and CDR2 (germline): GTSNPN, SVGIG (reference sequence). The CDR3 here is CAWSGGLLANYGYTF. The CDR3 DNA reads TGTGCCTGGAGTGGGGGCCTGTTAGCTAACTATGGCTACACCTTC.

The chain joins TRBV7-8 to TRBJ2-3; the match to TRBD1 covers 8 bases. Per germline, CDR1 SGHVS and CDR2 FQNEAQ. V lost 5 bases and J lost 4; bases outside the gene matches: 5. This CDR3 has 14 amino acids. In nucleotides, the CDR3 is TGTGCCAGCAGCCAGGGGGCTAGGGCAGATACGCAGTATTTT. It codes for CASSQGARADTQYF.

The gene calls are TRBV6-4 and TRBJ1-6; 11 bases align to TRBD1. J lost 9 bases, V lost 2 bases, and 0 bases had no gene match. Germline loops: CDR1 MRHNA, CDR2 SNTAGT. CDR3 length: 14 residues. The DNA for the CDR3 is TGTGCCAGCAGTGACGGACAGGGGGCTTCACCCCTCCACTTT. Protein sequence: CASSDGQGASPLHF.

The chain carries TRBV13 and TRBJ1-2; weak D call: TRBD1 (6 bases). V gave up 2 bases and J gave up 8 bases, with 12 bases separating them. This CDR3 is built from 13 residues. CDR1 PRHDT and CDR2 FYEKMQ come from the germline V gene (reference sequence). This chain's CDR3 is CASSLRTAKGYTF. The CDR3 DNA is TGTGCCAGCAGCTTAAGGACAGCTAAAGGCTACACCTTC. The variable domain in full, completed from reference TRBV13 and TRBJ1-2, reads AAGVIQSPRHLIKEKRETATLKCYPIPRHDTVYWYQQGPGQDPQFLISFYEKMQSDKGSIPDRFSAQQFSDYHSELNMSSLELGDSALYFCASSLRTAKGYTFGSGTRLTVV.

The chain links TRBV9 to TRBJ2-7; D is possibly TRBD1 (6 bases). The germline V and J ends were trimmed by 0 bases and 2 bases, with 9 bases remaining between them. CDR1 and CDR2 (germline): SGDLS, YYNGEE. This CDR3 comprises 14 residues. CDR3: CASSVAEGAYEQYF. The DNA of the CDR3 is TGTGCCAGCAGCGTAGCTGAGGGGGCCTACGAGCAGTACTTC.

The V and J genes are TRBV25-1 and TRBJ2-1; TRBD1 aligns across 7 bases. J lost 6 bases, V lost 3 bases, and 11 bases had no gene match. The CDR3 spans 16 residues. Germline CDR1 reads MGHDK; CDR2 reads SYGVNS. The CDR3 nucleotides read TGTGCCAGCAGTGATGTGGGACCGGGACAGCTCAATGAGCAGTTCTTC. Translating gives CASSDVGPGQLNEQFF.

The chain carries TRBV19 and TRBJ2-4; 7 positions match TRBD1. The germline V gene encodes CDR1 LNHDA and CDR2 SQIVND (reference sequence). V gave up 5 bases and J gave up 6 bases; unmatched junction bases: 7. The CDR3 totals 14 residues. CDR3 loop: CASSLGAGGNIQYF. The CDR3 region has the DNA TGTGCCAGTAGTTTAGGGGCAGGGGGAAACATTCAGTACTTC. Full variable domain (remainder filled in from reference TRBV19 and TRBJ2-4): DGGITQSPKYLFRKEGQNVTLSCEQNLNHDAMYWYRQDPGQGLRLIYYSQIVNDFQKGDIAEGYSVSREKKESFPLTVTSAQKNPTAFYLCASSLGAGGNIQYFGAGTRLSVL.

The chain couples TRBV7-3 to TRBJ2-2; D is ambiguous. CDR3 length: 15 residues. The V end lost 6 bases, the J end lost 1 base, and 12 bases lay between the germline ends. CDR1 is SGHTA and CDR2 is FQGTGA in the germline V gene. The CDR3 sequence is CASRSNIGNTGELFF. The CDR3 nucleotides are TGTGCCAGCAGGAGTAATATCGGGAACACCGGGGAGCTGTTTTTT.

V is TRBV11-1 and J is TRBJ1-4; TRBD1 is a possible D gene (6 bases). V shed 5 bases and J shed 8 bases, with 15 bases lying between them. The CDR3 contains 14 residues. Per the germline V gene, CDR1 is SGHAT and CDR2 is FQDESV (reference sequence). The CDR3 region has the DNA TGTGCCAGCAGCCACAGGGAACGGTCCGAAAAACTGTTTTTT. Residues: CASSHRERSEKLFF.

The chain couples TRBV18 to TRBJ1-5, with 8 bases identical to TRBD1. V trimming: 3 bases; J trimming: 3 bases; junction bases outside the gene matches: 7. The V gene's germline CDR1 is KGHSH and CDR2 LQKENI. This CDR3 has 16 amino acids. CDR3: CASSPRTGNLNQPQHF. Written as DNA, the CDR3 is TGTGCCAGCTCACCGCGGACAGGGAACCTCAATCAGCCCCAGCATTTT. The full variable domain, completed using reference TRBV18 and TRBJ1-5, is NAGVMQNPRHLVRRRGQEARLRCSPMKGHSHVYWYRQLPEEGLKFMVYLQKENIIDESGMPKERFSAEFPKEGPSILRIQQVVRGDSAAYFCASSPRTGNLNQPQHFGDGTRLSIL.

This clone was recorded a few times. The genes are TRBV7-2 and TRBJ1-2, with 7 bases lining up with TRBD1. CDR3 length: 14 residues. Trimming took 3 bases from V and 8 from J; bases not matched to a gene: 9. Germline V gene sequence: CDR1 SGHTA, CDR2 FQGNSA. Written as DNA, the CDR3 is TGTGCCAGCAGCTTCTCCGGACAGGAGGGGGGCTACACCTTC. Amino acid sequence: CASSFSGQEGGYTF. Looking up the rest from reference TRBV7-2 and TRBJ1-2 gives the full variable domain: GAGVSQSPSNKVTEKGKDVELRCDPISGHTALYWYRQSLGQGLEFLIYFQGNSAPDKSGLPSDRFSAERTGGSVSTLTIQRTQQEDSAVYLCASSFSGQEGGYTFGSGTRLTVV.

The rearrangement joins TRBV27 to TRBJ1-2; 9 bases are shared with TRBD1. V was pared by 2 bases and J by 1 base, with 5 bases of the junction left unmatched. This CDR3 has 16 residues. Per the germline V gene, CDR1 is MNHEY and CDR2 is SMNVEV (reference sequence). The CDR3 region has the DNA TGTGCCAGCAGTTTAAGTAGGACAGGGGATAACTATGGCTACACCTTC. Translating it yields CASSLSRTGDNYGYTF.

This rearrangement joins TRBV11-2 to TRBJ2-7; 9 bases are a match to TRBD2. There are 15 residues in the CDR3. CDR1 and CDR2 (germline): SGHAT, FQNNGV. V lost 2 bases to trimming and J lost 1 base; unmatched junction nucleotides: 3. CDR3 amino acids: CASSLLSGGSYEQYF. For the CDR3, the DNA is TGTGCCAGCAGCTTACTTAGCGGGGGTTCCTACGAGCAGTACTTC.

CDR3 loop: CASSFGLPNTEAFF. DNA for the CDR3: TGTGCCAGCAGCTTCGGACTTCCGAACACTGAAGCTTTCTTT. V is TRBV7-9 and J is TRBJ1-1; D unclear. Trimming took 3 bases from V and 1 from J, leaving 9 bases between them. From germline, CDR1 is SEHNR and CDR2 FQNEAQ (reference sequence). CDR3 size: 14 residues.

The chain carries TRBV19 and TRBJ1-1; 7 bases agree with TRBD1. This CDR3 has 13 amino acids. V lost 5 bases and J lost 5; bases outside the gene matches: 5. CDR1 is LNHDA, CDR2 SQIVND, per germline (reference sequence). The CDR3 here is CASSVDRATEAFF. The CDR3 DNA follows: TGTGCCAGTAGTGTCGACAGGGCGACTGAAGCTTTCTTT.